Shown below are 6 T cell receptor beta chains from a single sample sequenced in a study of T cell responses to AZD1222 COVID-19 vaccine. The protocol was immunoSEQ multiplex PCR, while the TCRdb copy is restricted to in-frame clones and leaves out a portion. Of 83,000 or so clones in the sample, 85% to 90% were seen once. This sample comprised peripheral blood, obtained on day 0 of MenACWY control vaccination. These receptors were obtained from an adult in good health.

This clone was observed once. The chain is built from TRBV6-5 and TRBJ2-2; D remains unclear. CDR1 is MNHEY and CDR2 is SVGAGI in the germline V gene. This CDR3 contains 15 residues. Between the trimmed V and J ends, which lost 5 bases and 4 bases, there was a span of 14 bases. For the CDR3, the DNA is TGTGCCAGCAGTCCCGGGTCGGGCGGCACCGGGGAGCTGTTTTTT. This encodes CASSPGSGGTGELFF.

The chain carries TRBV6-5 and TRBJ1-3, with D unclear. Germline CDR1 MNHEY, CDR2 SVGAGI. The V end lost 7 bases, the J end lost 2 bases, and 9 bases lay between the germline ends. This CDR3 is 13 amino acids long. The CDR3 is CASKDIAGNTIYF. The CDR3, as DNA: TGTGCCAGCAAAGACATAGCTGGAAACACCATATATTTT.

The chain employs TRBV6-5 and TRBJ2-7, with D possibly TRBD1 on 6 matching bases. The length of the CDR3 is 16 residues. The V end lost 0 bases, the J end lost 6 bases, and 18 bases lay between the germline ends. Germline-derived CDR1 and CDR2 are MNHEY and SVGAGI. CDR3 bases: TGTGCCAGCAGTTACTCGACAGGTACTCTCTTCGGCGAGCAGTACTTC. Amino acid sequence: CASSYSTGTLFGEQYF.

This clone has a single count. The CDR3 is CASSRAGRETQYF. CDR3 in DNA: TGTGCCAGTAGTAGAGCAGGGAGGGAGACCCAGTACTTC. The rearrangement links TRBV19 to TRBJ2-5; D is possibly TRBD2 (6 bases). The germline CDR1 and CDR2 sequences are LNHDA and SQIVND (reference sequence). Trimming removed 4 bases from V and 5 bases from J, with 11 bases in between. CDR3 size: 13 residues. Based on the CDR3 plus reference TRBV19 and TRBJ2-5, the full variable domain is DGGITQSPKYLFRKEGQNVTLSCEQNLNHDAMYWYRQDPGQGLRLIYYSQIVNDFQKGDIAEGYSVSREKKESFPLTVTSAQKNPTAFYLCASSRAGRETQYFGPGTRLLVL.

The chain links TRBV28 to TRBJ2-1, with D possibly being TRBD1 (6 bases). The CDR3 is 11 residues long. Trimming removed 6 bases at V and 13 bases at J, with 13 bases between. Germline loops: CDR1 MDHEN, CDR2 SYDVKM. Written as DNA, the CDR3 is TGTGCCAGCAGCCGAGACAGGAACCAGTTCTTC. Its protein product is CASSRDRNQFF.

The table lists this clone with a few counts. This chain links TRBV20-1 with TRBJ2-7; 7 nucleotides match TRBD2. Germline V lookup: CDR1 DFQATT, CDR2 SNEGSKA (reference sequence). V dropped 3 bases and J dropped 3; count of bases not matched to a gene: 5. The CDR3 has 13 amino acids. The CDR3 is CSASSPGGYEQYF. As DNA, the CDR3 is TGCAGTGCTAGTTCTCCGGGAGGCTACGAGCAGTACTTC.